The 10 T cell receptor beta chains below were found in one sample sequenced in a study of CD8 T cells in Susac syndrome. Random hexamers were used to reverse transcribe an amount of about 0.5 to 1 ug RNA. TCRdb redid the calling of the immunoSEQ multiplex PCR reads with MiXCR, one entry per CDR3 protein. The sample lists a few hundred thousand distinct CDR3 sequences; around 85% were seen once. The sequencing input was CD8+ T cells from PBMCs. Receptor source: a human donor with multiple sclerosis.

In this sample, this clonotype turned up a few times. J is TRBJ2-1 and V is TRBV19, with 12 positions matching TRBD2. Germline CDR1 LNHDA, CDR2 SQIVND (reference sequence). The junction had 3 bases not matched to a gene; V was cut back by 4 bases and J by 5 bases. The CDR3 spans 15 residues. CDR3 region: CASSTTSGSHNEQFF. The CDR3 nucleotides read TGTGCCAGTAGTACGACTAGCGGGAGCCACAATGAGCAGTTCTTC.

The chain couples TRBV7-8 to TRBJ2-7, with 7 bases fitting TRBD2. Germline values: CDR1 SGHVS, CDR2 FQNEAQ. V shed 5 bases and J 4 bases; nucleotides not matched to a gene: 8. This CDR3 has 14 residues. The CDR3 DNA is TGTGCCAGCAGCCTGGGGGTAGCGGGTTACGAGCAGTACTTC. Amino acid sequence: CASSLGVAGYEQYF.

The V and J genes are TRBV13 and TRBJ2-1; D may be TRBD1 (6 bases). The V end was cut by 1 base, the J end by 10 bases, with 8 bases between. Germline V CDR1 and CDR2: PRHDT, FYEKMQ (reference sequence). There are 12 residues in the CDR3. CDR3: CASSLVQGEQFF. In DNA form, the CDR3 reads TGTGCCAGCAGCTTAGTGCAGGGGGAGCAGTTCTTC.

V usage is TRBV4-2 and J usage is TRBJ1-4, with unresolved D. The CDR3 is 15 residues long. Germline-derived CDR1 and CDR2 are LGHNA and YNFKEQ. Deletions cut 1 base from V and 3 bases from J, with 9 bases between. In nucleotides, the CDR3 is TGTGCCAGCAGCCAAGGAGGGTCCGCTAATGAAAAACTGTTTTTT. Protein sequence: CASSQGGSANEKLFF.

This sequence joins TRBV4-1 and TRBJ1-2, with a possible D match to TRBD1 (5 bases). The CDR3 consists of 15 residues. The V gene lost 1 base and the J gene lost 6 bases, with 15 bases spanning the gap. Germline CDR1 is MGHRA and CDR2 is YSYEKL. CDR3 in amino acids: CASSQAPGTPDGYTF. CDR3 nucleotides: TGCGCCAGCAGCCAAGCTCCCGGGACTCCTGATGGCTACACCTTC.

The V and J genes are TRBV19 and TRBJ2-7; D unclear. V lost 6 bases, J lost 5 bases, and 11 bases lay in between. The CDR3 length is 12 residues. Germline CDR1 is LNHDA and CDR2 is SQIVND (reference sequence). This CDR3 is CASSPGRDEQYF. The CDR3 bases are TGTGCCAGTAGCCCGGGCCGGGACGAGCAGTACTTC.

The CDR3 DNA sequence: TGTGCCTGCACCGGGACAGTTTACTACGAGCAGTACTTC. It encodes CACTGTVYYEQYF. V gene TRBV30 combines with J gene TRBJ2-7; 7 nucleotides align to TRBD1. CDR3 size: 13 residues. The V segment lost 6 bases and the J segment 3 bases; nucleotides outside the gene matches: 8. CDR1 and CDR2 (germline): GTSNPN, SVGIG (reference sequence).

The V call is TRBV11-2, the J call TRBJ2-4; D gene uncertain. With 2 bases removed from V and 0 bases from J, the gap between germline ends came to 8 bases. This CDR3 contains 15 residues. CDR1 and CDR2 (germline): SGHAT, FQNNGV. Here the CDR3 DNA reads TGTGCCAGCAGCTTACCTGAGGTAGCCAAAAACATTCAGTACTTC. Its translation is CASSLPEVAKNIQYF.

The V and J genes are TRBV24-1 and TRBJ2-7; 9 nucleotides line up with TRBD1. The CDR3 loop spans 16 amino acids. Germline V gene lookup returns CDR1 KGHDR and CDR2 SFDVKD. The J segment lost 4 bases and the V segment lost 2 bases, leaving 8 bases of the junction unmatched. In nucleotides, the CDR3 is TGTGCCACCAGTGATTCAGCCGGGACAGGGAAATACGAGCAGTACTTC. Translation gives CATSDSAGTGKYEQYF.

The gene calls are TRBV2 and TRBJ1-2, with D perhaps matching TRBD1 (6 bases). The CDR3 has 15 amino acids. Germline lookup yields CDR1 SNHLY and CDR2 FYNNEI. Trimming stripped 6 bases from V and 0 bases from J, with 14 bases between. CDR3 bases: TGTGCCAGCAGCCTAACCGGGACACCTAACTATGGCTACACCTTC. Protein: CASSLTGTPNYGYTF.